Each of the 12 T cell receptor beta chains below was sequenced from the same sample in a study of T cell clonality in common variable immunodeficiency. Study-wide findings and caveats: Common variable immunodeficiency TCR beta sequences reportedly had fewer deletions and N-nucleotide insertions.

Their cognate antigens are unknown. Here immunoSEQ multiplex PCR was the method, and the copy in TCRdb shows in-frame clones only, minus some. The table records roughly 40,000 clones without singletons, the ten largest covering about 6.3%. Material for sequencing was peripheral blood mononuclear cells. The receptors originated from a human donor with common variable immunodeficiency.

As to this clone: The CDR3 end lies 3 residues beyond the end of the read and is filled in from the germline J gene. The chain recombines TRBV20-1 with TRBJ2-7, with 8 positions matching TRBD2. Trimming removed 6 bases from V and 3 bases from J; junction bases left unmatched: 10. CDR1 and CDR2 (germline): DFQATT, SNEGSKA (reference sequence). The CDR3 is made up of 14 amino acids. Partial CDR3 DNA: TGCAGTGCCCACCGGGGGGGCGACGACTACGAG. It translates to CSAHRGGDDYE. The whole CDR3 protein reads CSAHRGGDDYEQYF.

Concerning this clone itself: The read terminates 3 residues ahead of where the CDR3 ends, so the germline J gene completes it. This rearrangement joins TRBV18 to TRBJ1-3; D is possibly TRBD1 (5 bases). Germline CDR1 and CDR2: KGHSH and LQKENI. This CDR3 is built from 15 residues. The germline V and J ends were trimmed by 2 bases and 4 bases, with 12 bases remaining between them. CDR3 DNA (partial): TGTGCCAGCTCACCAAACCCCAGGGCGGGAAACACC. Protein product: CASSPNPRAGNT. The whole CDR3 protein reads CASSPNPRAGNTIYF.

Worth noting for this clone: Read sequence stops 3 residues before the CDR3 end, and the germline J gene provides the missing end. The chain is built from TRBV2 and TRBJ2-7, with D perhaps matching TRBD1 (5 bases). The germline V gene encodes CDR1 SNHLY and CDR2 FYNNEI. The CDR3 contains 14 residues. Trimming left V 5 bases short and J 2 bases short, with 13 bases between. The CDR3 loop is CASSRPQGTYEQYF. Incomplete CDR3 DNA: TGTGCCAGCAGTAGGCCCCAGGGCACCTACGAG. Supplemented by reference TRBV2 and TRBJ2-7, the full variable domain reads EPEVTQTPSHQVTQMGQEVILRCVPISNHLYFYWYRQILGQKVEFLVSFYNNEISEKSEIFDDQFSVERPDGSNFTLKIRSTKLEDSAMYFCASSRPQGTYEQYFGPGTRLTVT.

This clone was observed a few times. The CDR3 extends 3 residues past the end of the read, so its final part is completed from the germline J gene. This rearrangement joins TRBV7-8 to TRBJ1-1, with TRBD1 as a possible D gene (5 bases). CDR1 and CDR2 (germline): SGHVS, FQNEAQ. V lost 2 bases and J 6 bases, leaving 16 bases between the germline ends. The CDR3 sequence is 15 residues long. The part of the CDR3 DNA that was read is TGTGCCAGCAGCTTAAGTACCGGGAAAGGGGCTGAA. This gives the protein CASSLSTGKGAE. The complete CDR3 reads CASSLSTGKGAEAFF.

This clone was seen more than once but under ten times. The CDR3 end falls 3 residues outside the read, so it is completed with the germline J gene. The V call is TRBV18, the J call TRBJ1-2; TRBD1 is a possible D gene (5 bases). Germline CDR1 and CDR2: KGHSH and LQKENI. This CDR3 contains 13 residues. V lost 9 bases and J lost 3, with 14 bases in between. The part of the CDR3 DNA that was read is TGTGCCAGTCACCCGGGAGGGGACTATGGC. Its protein is CASHPGGDYG. The CDR3 in full is CASHPGGDYGYTF.

CDR3 DNA, as far as it was read: TGTGCCAGTAGTATTGTGACAGAGAATGAAAAA. Protein: CASSIVTENEK. The whole CDR3 is CASSIVTENEKLFF. The genes are TRBV19 and TRBJ1-4, with D possibly being TRBD1 (5 bases). The read gets to within 3 residues of the CDR3 end, and the germline J gene fills in the rest. Trimming shortened V by 3 bases and J by 5 bases, and 10 bases separated the two germline ends. This CDR3 is built from 14 residues. Germline assignment: CDR1 LNHDA and CDR2 SQIVND (reference sequence).

This clone was picked up many times. From the germline J gene comes the end of the CDR3, since the read stops 3 residues before it. V and J are TRBV5-1 and TRBJ1-1; D perhaps matches TRBD1 (5 bases). The CDR3 has 15 residues. Germline CDR1 and CDR2: SGHRS and YFSETQ. V lost 5 bases, J lost 1 base, and 15 bases lay in between. The CDR3 DNA, read in part, is TGCGCCAGCAGTCCAACCCGGACATCGAACACTGAA. The encoded protein is CASSPTRTSNTE. The whole CDR3 reads CASSPTRTSNTEAFF.

This clone was counted many times. The read gets to within 3 residues of the CDR3 end, and the germline J gene fills in the rest. The chain uses TRBV20-1 and TRBJ2-7; possible D gene TRBD2, 5 bases. This CDR3 region has 12 residues. V dropped 6 bases and J dropped 0 bases, with 9 bases sitting between them. Germline V gene data show CDR1 as DFQATT and CDR2 as SNEGSKA (reference sequence). CDR3 protein: CSATGDSYEQYF. The DNA read from the CDR3 is TGCAGTGCCACCGGGGACTCCTACGAG.

This clone has at least ten counts. Coverage ceases 3 residues before the CDR3 finishes, and the germline J gene fills in the end. The chain joins TRBV7-2 to TRBJ1-1, with D tentatively TRBD1 (6 bases). The CDR3 runs 12 residues. Germline V gene lookup returns CDR1 SGHTA and CDR2 FQGNSA. The chain's CDR3 is CASSLWGREAFF. The sequenced part of the CDR3 DNA is TGTGCCAGCAGCTTATGGGGGCGGGAG.

This clone has ten or more counts. The CDR3 goes on 3 residues after the read ends, and that part is filled in from the germline J gene. This sequence joins TRBV29-1 and TRBJ2-4; TRBD1 aligns across 8 bases. Trimming took 4 bases from V and 2 from J; bases not matched to a gene: 1. Germline V gene lookup returns CDR1 SQVTM and CDR2 ANQGSEA. The length of the CDR3 is 13 residues. The CDR3 protein is CSVGDRSKNIQYF. CDR3 DNA (partial): TGCAGCGTTGGGGACAGGTCCAAAAACATT.

Details on this clone: With the read ending 3 residues before the CDR3 end, the germline J gene is used to fill in that end. This chain connects TRBV2 to TRBJ2-3; TRBD1 aligns across 12 bases. CDR1 is SNHLY and CDR2 is FYNNEI in the germline V gene. After removal of 4 bases from V and 4 bases from J, the junction contained 6 bases not matched to a gene. This CDR3 has 16 residues. CDR3 in amino acids: CASSGGGQGAADTQYF. The sequenced CDR3 bases are TGTGCCAGCAGTGGTGGGGGACAGGGGGCTGCAGATACG.

This clone has just a few counts. The missing CDR3 end, 3 residues past where the read stops, is filled in from the germline J gene. V usage is TRBV7-7 and J usage is TRBJ1-2; TRBD1 is a possible D gene (5 bases). CDR3 length: 13 residues. Per germline, CDR1 SSHAT and CDR2 FNYEAQ (reference sequence). The CDR3 bases that were read are TGTGCCAGCAGCTTCCCAGGGAGGAAAGGC. Translation gives CASSFPGRKG. The whole CDR3 sequence reads CASSFPGRKGYTF.